Each of the 9 T cell receptor beta chains below was sequenced from the same sample in a study of graft-versus-host responses after intestinal transplantation. The method was immunoSEQ multiplex PCR; TCRdb's version includes in-frame clones alone and lacks a portion of them. In the table there are roughly 23,000 clones, more than 85% of which are singletons. This material consisted of PBMCs, taken 39 to 40 days after intestinal transplant. These receptors all stem from a human patient who received an intestinal transplant, so some T cells may come from the graft donor.

Regarding this clone: Other DNA sequences of this sample code for an identical CDR3. J is TRBJ2-5 and V is TRBV4-1; 12 positions agree with TRBD2. The CDR3 runs 17 residues. Germline V gives CDR1 MGHRA, CDR2 YSYEKL. Unmatched junction bases numbered 13, after V lost 3 bases and J lost 8 bases. The CDR3 DNA reads as TGCGCCAGCAGCCAGTGGACTAGCGGGACAGAAGGAGAAACCCAGTACTTC. It translates to CASSQWTSGTEGETQYF.

The chain has TRBV28 and TRBJ2-7; TRBD1 or TRBD2 may be the D gene (6 bases each). Germline V CDR1 and CDR2: MDHEN, SYDVKM. The CDR3 runs 13 residues. V lost 11 bases, J lost 0 bases, and 14 bases lay in between. CDR3 nucleotides: TGTGCCGCAGGAGGGGGAACCTCCTACGAGCAGTACTTC. Its translation is CAAGGGTSYEQYF. Full variable domain (outside the CDR3, taken from reference TRBV28 and TRBJ2-7): DVKVTQSSRYLVKRTGEKVFLECVQDMDHENMFWYRQDPGLGLRLIYFSYDVKMKEKGDIPEGYSVSREKKERFSLILESASTNQTSMYLCAAGGGTSYEQYFGPGTRLTVT.

This clone was observed once. This rearrangement joins TRBV27 to TRBJ2-4, with D perhaps matching TRBD1 (8 bases). The CDR3 consists of 15 residues. V dropped 2 bases and J dropped 8 bases, with 16 bases sitting between them. Germline V gene data show CDR1 as MNHEY and CDR2 as SMNVEV (reference sequence). CDR3 coding DNA: TGTGCCAGCAGTTTAAGAGACAGGGGAGGGTACATTCAGTACTTC. Amino acid sequence: CASSLRDRGGYIQYF.

V and J are TRBV15 and TRBJ1-2; a possible D gene is TRBD1 (5 bases). CDR1 is LNHNV and CDR2 is YYDKDF in the germline V gene (reference sequence). This CDR3 has 16 amino acids. V was trimmed by 0 bases and J by 4 bases, leaving 15 bases between them. CDR3 DNA sequence: TGTGCCACCAGCAGAGATGTGGACATGGACTTCTATGGCTACACCTTC. Translating gives CATSRDVDMDFYGYTF.

This clone came up once. The genes are TRBV28 and TRBJ1-1, with 9 bases identical to TRBD1. The V segment lost 6 bases and the J segment 5 bases; nucleotides outside the gene matches: 7. The CDR3 length is 14 residues. Germline V lookup: CDR1 MDHEN, CDR2 SYDVKM. The chain's CDR3 is CASRGTGFRTEAFF. In nucleotides, the CDR3 is TGTGCCAGCAGGGGGACAGGGTTTAGAACTGAAGCTTTCTTT.

The V call is TRBV7-3, the J call TRBJ2-1; 9 bases agree with TRBD2. Per germline, CDR1 SGHTA and CDR2 FQGTGA. The length of the CDR3 is 16 residues. The V and J ends lost 4 bases and 4 bases, in that order; junction bases with no gene match: 8. The CDR3 protein is CASSSISGSKYNEQFF. Here the CDR3 DNA reads TGTGCCAGCAGCTCGATTAGCGGGAGCAAATACAATGAGCAGTTCTTC. The full variable domain, its missing parts supplied by reference TRBV7-3 and TRBJ2-1, is GAGVSQTPSNKVTEKGKYVELRCDPISGHTALYWYRQSLGQGPEFLIYFQGTGAADDSGLPNDRFFAVRPEGSVSTLKIQRTERGDSAVYLCASSSISGSKYNEQFFGPGTRLTVL.

This rearrangement joins TRBV28 to TRBJ2-1; 11 positions agree with TRBD2. This CDR3 has 16 residues. Germline V gives CDR1 MDHEN, CDR2 SYDVKM. V dropped 5 bases and J dropped 8; count of bases not matched to a gene: 11. CDR3 in DNA: TGTGCCAGCAGTCCCGCACTAGCGGGAGTAGGCCATGAGCAGTTCTTC. Translated, it gives CASSPALAGVGHEQFF.

The chain employs TRBV9 and TRBJ2-7; possible D gene TRBD2, 6 bases. Germline V gene data show CDR1 as SGDLS and CDR2 as YYNGEE. This CDR3 contains 14 residues. The germline V and J ends were trimmed by 0 bases and 3 bases, with 10 bases remaining between them. The CDR3 here is CASSVAGVGYEQYF. As DNA, the CDR3 is TGTGCCAGCAGCGTAGCGGGAGTCGGCTACGAGCAGTACTTC.

This clone was counted a few times. CDR3 in DNA: TGTGCCAGCAGCTACCAGGGAACAGGGTGGGAGAACACTGAAGCTTTCTTT. It encodes CASSYQGTGWENTEAFF. V and J are TRBV7-2 and TRBJ1-1, with D possibly being TRBD1 (6 bases). CDR3 length equals 17 residues. V lost 4 bases to trimming and J lost 1 base, with 19 bases between them. Germline lookup yields CDR1 SGHTA and CDR2 FQGNSA.